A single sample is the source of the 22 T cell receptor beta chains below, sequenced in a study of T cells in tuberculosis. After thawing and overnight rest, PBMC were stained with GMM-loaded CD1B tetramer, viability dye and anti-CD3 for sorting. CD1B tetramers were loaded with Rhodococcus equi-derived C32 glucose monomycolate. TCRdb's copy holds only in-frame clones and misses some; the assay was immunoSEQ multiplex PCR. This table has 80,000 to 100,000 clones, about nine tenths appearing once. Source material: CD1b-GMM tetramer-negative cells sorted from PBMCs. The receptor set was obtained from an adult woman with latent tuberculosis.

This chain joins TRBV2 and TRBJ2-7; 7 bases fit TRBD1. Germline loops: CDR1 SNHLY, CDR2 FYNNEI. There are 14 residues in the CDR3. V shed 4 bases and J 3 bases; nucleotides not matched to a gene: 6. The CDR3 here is CASSGLQGSYEQYF. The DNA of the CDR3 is TGTGCCAGCAGTGGCCTACAGGGGAGCTACGAGCAGTACTTC.

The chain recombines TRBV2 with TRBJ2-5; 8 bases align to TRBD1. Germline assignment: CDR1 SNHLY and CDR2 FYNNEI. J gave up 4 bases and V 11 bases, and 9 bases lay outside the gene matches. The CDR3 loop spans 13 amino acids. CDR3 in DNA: TGTGCCGGATTCTCAGGGGGCCGAGAGACCCAGTACTTC. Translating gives CAGFSGGRETQYF.

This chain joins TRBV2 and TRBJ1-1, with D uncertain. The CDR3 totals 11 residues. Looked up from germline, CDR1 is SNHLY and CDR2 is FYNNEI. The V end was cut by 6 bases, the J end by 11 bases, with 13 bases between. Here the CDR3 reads CASRREGEAFF. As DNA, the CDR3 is TGTGCCAGCAGAAGAGAGGGTGAGGCTTTCTTT.

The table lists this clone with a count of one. The CDR3 loop is CASSQELAGYNEQFF. The CDR3 region has the DNA TGCGCCAGCAGCCAAGAACTAGCGGGGTACAATGAGCAGTTCTTC. This chain joins TRBV4-1 and TRBJ2-1, with 10 bases fitting TRBD2. CDR1 is MGHRA, CDR2 YSYEKL, per germline. After removal of 0 bases from V and 4 bases from J, the junction contained 0 bases not matched to a gene. This CDR3 is 15 amino acids long.

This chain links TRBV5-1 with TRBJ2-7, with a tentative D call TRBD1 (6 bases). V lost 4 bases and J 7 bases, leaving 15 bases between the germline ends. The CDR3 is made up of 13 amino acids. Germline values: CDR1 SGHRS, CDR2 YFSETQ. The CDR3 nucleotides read TGCGCCAGCAGCAACGCAGGGGAGAGGGAGCAGTACTTC. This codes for CASSNAGEREQYF.

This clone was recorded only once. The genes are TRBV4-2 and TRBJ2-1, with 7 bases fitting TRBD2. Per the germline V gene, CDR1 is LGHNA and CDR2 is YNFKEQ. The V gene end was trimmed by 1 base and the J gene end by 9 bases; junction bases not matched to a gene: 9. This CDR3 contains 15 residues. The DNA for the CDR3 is TGTGCCAGCAGCCAAGGACTAGCCGGGATTCTTGAGCAGTTCTTC. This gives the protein CASSQGLAGILEQFF.

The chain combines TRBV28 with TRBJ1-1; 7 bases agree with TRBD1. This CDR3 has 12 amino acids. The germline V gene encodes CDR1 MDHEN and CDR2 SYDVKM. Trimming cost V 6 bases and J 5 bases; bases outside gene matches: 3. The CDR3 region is CASRTGWTEAFF. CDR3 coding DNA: TGTGCCAGCAGGACAGGGTGGACTGAAGCTTTCTTT.

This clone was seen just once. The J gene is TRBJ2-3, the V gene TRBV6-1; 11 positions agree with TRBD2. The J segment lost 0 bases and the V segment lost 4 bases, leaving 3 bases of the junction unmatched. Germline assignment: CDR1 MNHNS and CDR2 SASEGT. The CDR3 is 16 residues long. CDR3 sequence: CASSVSSGGSTDTQYF. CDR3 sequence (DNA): TGTGCCAGCAGTGTCTCTAGCGGGGGGAGCACAGATACGCAGTATTTT.

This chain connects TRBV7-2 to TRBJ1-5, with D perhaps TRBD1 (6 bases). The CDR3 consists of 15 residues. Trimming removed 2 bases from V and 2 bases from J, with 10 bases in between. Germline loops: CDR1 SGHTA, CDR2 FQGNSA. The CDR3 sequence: CASSLSRGGNQPQHF. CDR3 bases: TGTGCCAGCAGCTTATCCAGGGGAGGCAATCAGCCCCAGCATTTT.

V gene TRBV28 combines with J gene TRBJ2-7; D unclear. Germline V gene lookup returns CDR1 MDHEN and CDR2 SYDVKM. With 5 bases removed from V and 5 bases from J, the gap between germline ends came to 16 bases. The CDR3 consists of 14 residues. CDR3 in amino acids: CASSPHVRVHEQYV. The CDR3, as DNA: TGTGCCAGCAGTCCTCACGTTCGGGTCCACGAGCAGTACGTC.

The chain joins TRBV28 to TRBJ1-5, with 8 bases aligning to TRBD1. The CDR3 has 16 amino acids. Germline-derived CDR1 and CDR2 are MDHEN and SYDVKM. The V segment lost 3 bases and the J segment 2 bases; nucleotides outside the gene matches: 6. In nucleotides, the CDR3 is TGTGCCAGCAGTTTCCAGGGGGCAATCGGCAATCAGCCCCAGCATTTT. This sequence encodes CASSFQGAIGNQPQHF.

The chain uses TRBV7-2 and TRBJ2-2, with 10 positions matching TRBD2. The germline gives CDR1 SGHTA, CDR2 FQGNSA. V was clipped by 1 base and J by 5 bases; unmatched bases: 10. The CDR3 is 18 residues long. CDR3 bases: TGTGCCAGCAGCTTAGAAAAGGGAGCGGGGGGGCGAACCGGGGAGCTGTTTTTT. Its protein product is CASSLEKGAGGRTGELFF.

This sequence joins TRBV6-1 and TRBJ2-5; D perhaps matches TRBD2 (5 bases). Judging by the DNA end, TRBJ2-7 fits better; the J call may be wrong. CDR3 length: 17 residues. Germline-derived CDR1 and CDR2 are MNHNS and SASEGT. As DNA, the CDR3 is TGTGCCAGCAGCGAATGGCAAATTGGTGGGAGCTCCTACGAGCAGTACTTC. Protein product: CASSEWQIGGSSYEQYF.

In DNA form, the CDR3 reads TGTGCCAGCAGCTTAGAAGCAGGGGTTGCCTACGAGCAGTACTTC. Translating gives CASSLEAGVAYEQYF. The chain joins TRBV7-9 to TRBJ2-7, with a weak D call TRBD1 (6 bases). The CDR3 has 15 amino acids. Trimming took off 1 base at V and 2 bases at J, with 12 bases between the two ends. CDR1 is SEHNR, CDR2 FQNEAQ, per germline (reference sequence).

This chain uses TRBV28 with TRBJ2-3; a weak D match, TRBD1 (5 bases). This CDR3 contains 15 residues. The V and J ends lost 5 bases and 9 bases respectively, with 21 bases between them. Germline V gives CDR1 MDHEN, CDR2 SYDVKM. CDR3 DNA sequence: TGTGCCAGCAGTAGACAGCATTCGCAGTCTGGGACGCAGTATTTT. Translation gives CASSRQHSQSGTQYF.

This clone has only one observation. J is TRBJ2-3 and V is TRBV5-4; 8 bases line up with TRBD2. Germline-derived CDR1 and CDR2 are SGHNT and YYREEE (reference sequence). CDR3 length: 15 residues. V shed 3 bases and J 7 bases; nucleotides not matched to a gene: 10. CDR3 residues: CASSSLAGIRHTQYF. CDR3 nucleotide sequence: TGTGCCAGCAGCTCTTTAGCGGGGATAAGGCATACGCAGTATTTT.

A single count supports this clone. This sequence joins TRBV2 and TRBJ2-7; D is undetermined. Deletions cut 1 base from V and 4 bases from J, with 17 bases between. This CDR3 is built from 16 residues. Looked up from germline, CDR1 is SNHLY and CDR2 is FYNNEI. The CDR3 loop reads CASSEVKAGLGYEQYF. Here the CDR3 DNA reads TGTGCCAGCAGTGAAGTAAAGGCAGGCCTTGGATACGAGCAGTACTTC.

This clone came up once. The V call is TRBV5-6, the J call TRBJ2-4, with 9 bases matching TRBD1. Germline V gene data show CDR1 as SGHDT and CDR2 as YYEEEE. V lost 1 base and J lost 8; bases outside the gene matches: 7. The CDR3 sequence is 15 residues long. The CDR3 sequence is CASSLFGTGSDIQYF. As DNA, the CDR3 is TGTGCCAGCAGCTTGTTCGGGACAGGGTCAGACATTCAGTACTTC.

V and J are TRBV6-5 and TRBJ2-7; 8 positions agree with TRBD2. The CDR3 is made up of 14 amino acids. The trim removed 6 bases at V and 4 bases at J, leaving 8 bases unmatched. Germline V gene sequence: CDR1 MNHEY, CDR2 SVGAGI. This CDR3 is CASSLRGGRYEQYF. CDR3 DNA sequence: TGTGCCAGCAGCCTACGGGGGGGCCGGTACGAGCAGTACTTC.

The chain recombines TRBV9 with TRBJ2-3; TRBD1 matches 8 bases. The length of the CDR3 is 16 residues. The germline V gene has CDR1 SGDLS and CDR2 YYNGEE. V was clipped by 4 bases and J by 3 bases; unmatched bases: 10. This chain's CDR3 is CASSQHGQGGTDTQYF. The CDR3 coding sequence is TGTGCCAGCAGCCAACATGGACAGGGCGGTACAGATACGCAGTATTTT.

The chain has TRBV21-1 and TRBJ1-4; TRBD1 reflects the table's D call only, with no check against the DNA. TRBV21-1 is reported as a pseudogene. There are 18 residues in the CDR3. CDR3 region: CASSKGGGQGGVDEKLFF. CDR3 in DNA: TGTGCCAGCAGCAAAGGCGGGGGACAGGGCGGGGTGGATGAAAAACTGTTTTTT.

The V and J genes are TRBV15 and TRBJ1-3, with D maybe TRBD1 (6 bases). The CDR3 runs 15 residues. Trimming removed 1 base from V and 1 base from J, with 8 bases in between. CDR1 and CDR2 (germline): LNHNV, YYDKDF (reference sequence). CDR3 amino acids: CATSRAQGSGNTIYF. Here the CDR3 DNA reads TGTGCCACCAGCAGAGCACAGGGTTCTGGAAACACCATATATTTT. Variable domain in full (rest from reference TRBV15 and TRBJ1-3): DAMVIQNPRYQVTQFGKPVTLSCSQTLNHNVMYWYQQKSSQAPKLLFHYYDKDFNNEADTPDNFQSRRPNTSFCFLDIRSPGLGDTAMYLCATSRAQGSGNTIYFGEGSWLTVV.